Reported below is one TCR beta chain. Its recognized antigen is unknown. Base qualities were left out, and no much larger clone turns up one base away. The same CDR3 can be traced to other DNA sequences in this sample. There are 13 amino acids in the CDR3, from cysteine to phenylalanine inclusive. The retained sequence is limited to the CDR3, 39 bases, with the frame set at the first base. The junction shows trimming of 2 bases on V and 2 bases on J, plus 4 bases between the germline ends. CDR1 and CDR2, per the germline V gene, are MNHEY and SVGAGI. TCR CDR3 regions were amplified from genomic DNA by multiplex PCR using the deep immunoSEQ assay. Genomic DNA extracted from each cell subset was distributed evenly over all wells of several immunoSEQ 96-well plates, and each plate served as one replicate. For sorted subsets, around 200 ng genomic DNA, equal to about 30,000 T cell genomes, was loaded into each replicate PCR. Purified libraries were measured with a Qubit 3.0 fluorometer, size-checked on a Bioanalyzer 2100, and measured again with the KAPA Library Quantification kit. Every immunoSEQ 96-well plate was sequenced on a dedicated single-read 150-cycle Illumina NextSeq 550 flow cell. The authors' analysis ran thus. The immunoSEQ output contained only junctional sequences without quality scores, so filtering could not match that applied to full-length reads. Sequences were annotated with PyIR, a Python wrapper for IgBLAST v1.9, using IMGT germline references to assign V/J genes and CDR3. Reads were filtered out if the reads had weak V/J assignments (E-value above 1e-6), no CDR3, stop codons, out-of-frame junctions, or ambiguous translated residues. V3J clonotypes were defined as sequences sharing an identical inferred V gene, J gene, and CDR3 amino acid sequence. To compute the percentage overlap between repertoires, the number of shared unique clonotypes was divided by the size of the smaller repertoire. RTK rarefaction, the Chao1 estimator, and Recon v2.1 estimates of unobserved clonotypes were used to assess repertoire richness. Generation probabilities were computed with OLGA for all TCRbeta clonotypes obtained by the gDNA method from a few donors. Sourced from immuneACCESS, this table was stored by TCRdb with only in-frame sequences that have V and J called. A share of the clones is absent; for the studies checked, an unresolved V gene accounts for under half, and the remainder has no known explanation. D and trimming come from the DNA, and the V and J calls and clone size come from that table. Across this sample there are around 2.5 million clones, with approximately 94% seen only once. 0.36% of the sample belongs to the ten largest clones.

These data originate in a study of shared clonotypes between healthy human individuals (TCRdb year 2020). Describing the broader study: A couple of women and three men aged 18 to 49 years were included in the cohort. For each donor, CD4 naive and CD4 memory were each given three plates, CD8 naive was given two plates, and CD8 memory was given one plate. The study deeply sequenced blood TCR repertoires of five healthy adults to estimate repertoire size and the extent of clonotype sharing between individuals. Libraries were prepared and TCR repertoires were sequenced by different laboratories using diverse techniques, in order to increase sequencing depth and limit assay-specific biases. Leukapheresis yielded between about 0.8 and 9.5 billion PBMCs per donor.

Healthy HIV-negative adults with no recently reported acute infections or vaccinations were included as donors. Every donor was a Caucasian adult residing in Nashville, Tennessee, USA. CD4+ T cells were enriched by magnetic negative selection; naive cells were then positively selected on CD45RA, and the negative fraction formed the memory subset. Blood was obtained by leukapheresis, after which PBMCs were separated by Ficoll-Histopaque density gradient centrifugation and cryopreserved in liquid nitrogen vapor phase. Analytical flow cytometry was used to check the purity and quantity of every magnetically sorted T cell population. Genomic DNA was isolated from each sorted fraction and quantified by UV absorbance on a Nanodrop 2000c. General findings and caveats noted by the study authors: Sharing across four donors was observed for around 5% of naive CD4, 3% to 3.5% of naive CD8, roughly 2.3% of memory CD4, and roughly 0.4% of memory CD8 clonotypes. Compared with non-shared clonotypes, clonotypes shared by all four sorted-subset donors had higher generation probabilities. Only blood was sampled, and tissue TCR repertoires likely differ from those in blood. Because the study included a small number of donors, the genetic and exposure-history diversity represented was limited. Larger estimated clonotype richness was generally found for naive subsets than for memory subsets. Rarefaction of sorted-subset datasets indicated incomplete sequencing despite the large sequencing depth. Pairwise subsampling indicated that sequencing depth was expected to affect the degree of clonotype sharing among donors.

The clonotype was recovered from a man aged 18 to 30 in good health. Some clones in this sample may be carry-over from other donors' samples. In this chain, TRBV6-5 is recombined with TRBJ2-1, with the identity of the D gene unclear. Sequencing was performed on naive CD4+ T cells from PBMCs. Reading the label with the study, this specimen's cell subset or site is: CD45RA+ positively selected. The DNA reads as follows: TGTGCCAGCAGTTACGGACCCTACAATGAGCAGTTCTTC. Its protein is CASSYGPYNEQFF.